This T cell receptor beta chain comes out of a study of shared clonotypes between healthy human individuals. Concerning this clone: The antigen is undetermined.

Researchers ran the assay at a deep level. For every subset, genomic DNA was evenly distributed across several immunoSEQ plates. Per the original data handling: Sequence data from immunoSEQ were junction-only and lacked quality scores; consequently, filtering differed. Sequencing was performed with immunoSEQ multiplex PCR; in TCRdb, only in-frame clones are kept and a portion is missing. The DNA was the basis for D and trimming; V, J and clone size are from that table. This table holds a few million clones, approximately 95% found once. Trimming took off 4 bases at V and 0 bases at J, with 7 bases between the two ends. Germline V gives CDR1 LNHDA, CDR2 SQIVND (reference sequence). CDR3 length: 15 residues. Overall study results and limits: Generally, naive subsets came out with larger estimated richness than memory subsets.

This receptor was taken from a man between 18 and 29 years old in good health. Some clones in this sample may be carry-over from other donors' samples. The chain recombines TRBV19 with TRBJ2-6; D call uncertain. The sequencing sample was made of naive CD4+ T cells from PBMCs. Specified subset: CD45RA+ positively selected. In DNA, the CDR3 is TGTGCCAGTAGTAGCGCTAGCTCTGGGGCCAACGTCCTGACTTTC. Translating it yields CASSSASSGANVLTF.